This T cell receptor (beta chain) was identified in a study of Ad26.COV2.S vaccination and SARS-CoV-2 variants (dated by TCRdb to 2020 to 2023). In the study overall: TCRbeta repertoire sequencing was used to assess the specificity and breadth of SARS-CoV-2-reactive T cell receptors after Ad26.COV2.S vaccination. A total of 32 samples were included in the TCR-sequenced set, comprising about 20 Ad26.COV2.S vaccine recipients, 5 placebo recipients and 8 SARS-CoV-2 convalescent individuals.

TCRbeta CDR3 regions were sequenced with the immunoSEQ Assay. After extraction, genomic DNA underwent amplification by bias-controlled multiplex PCR, followed by high-throughput sequencing. Per the source publication's procedure: To quantify the absolute abundance of every unique TCRbeta CDR3 region, sequences were collapsed and filtered. Usable DNA was measured by amplifying reference genes present in all nucleated cells, and TCRbeta template counts were normalized to that usable DNA to estimate T cell fraction. Repertoire TCRs were annotated as SARS-CoV-2-specific by exact matching of V gene, CDR3 amino acid sequence and J gene to a known reactive TCR set. The reference SARS-CoV-2 TCR set was obtained from MIRA and was filtered for enrichment in COVID-19-positive ImmuneCODE repertoires, whereby public or cross-reactive TCRs were removed. Using the MIRA antigens, annotated TCRs were further analysed by specific ORF or by position within an ORF. Breadth was defined as the number of annotated unique rearrangements divided by the total number of unique productive rearrangements, and depth was defined as the summed frequency of the annotated unique rearrangements. Two-sided Wilcoxon rank-sum tests were used to compare TCR breadth between groups. Sourced from immuneACCESS, this table was stored by TCRdb with only in-frame sequences that have V and J called. A share of the clones is absent; for the studies checked, an unresolved V gene accounts for under half, and the remainder has no known explanation. That table supplies the V and J calls and clone size; D and trimming were determined from the DNA. Within this sample are roughly 140,000 clones, with 75% to 90% of them counted one time only. The ten largest clones add up to 4.5% to 6% of the sample.

Broader findings and caveats from the paper: Higher spike-specific TCR breadth was observed in Ad26.COV2.S recipients than in placebo recipients (P = 0.0014). Vaccine and placebo recipients had similar non-spike TCR breadth, a finding consistent with the vaccine containing only spike. After vaccination, spike-specific CD8+ and CD4+ T cell responses were reported to show substantial breadth. It was noted by the authors that total T cell responses may have been underestimated by the TCR breadth and depth analyses.

The intended sense of this specimen's time point label: individuals recovered from natural SARS-CoV-2 infection. Notes on this clone: The specificity of this receptor is unknown. Base quality data are lacking; no much larger clone is found one base away.

The sequence was collected from a human donor who had recovered from COVID-19. Specimen: peripheral blood, collected after recovery from COVID-19.

The CDR3 amino acid sequence is: CASSNRANTEAFF. The nucleotides are TGTGCCAGCAGCAACAGGGCGAACACTGAAGCTTTCTTT. The sequence is built from TRBV5-8 and TRBJ1-1; the D segment could be TRBD1, given 6 matching bases. Its CDR3 holds 13 amino acids, cysteine through phenylalanine. The retained sequence is limited to the CDR3, 39 bases, with the frame set at the first base. The germline V gene sets CDR1 to SGHTS and CDR2 to YDEGEE. V loses 4 bases of germline sequence and J loses 1 base, and the interval between the two ends is 8 bases.